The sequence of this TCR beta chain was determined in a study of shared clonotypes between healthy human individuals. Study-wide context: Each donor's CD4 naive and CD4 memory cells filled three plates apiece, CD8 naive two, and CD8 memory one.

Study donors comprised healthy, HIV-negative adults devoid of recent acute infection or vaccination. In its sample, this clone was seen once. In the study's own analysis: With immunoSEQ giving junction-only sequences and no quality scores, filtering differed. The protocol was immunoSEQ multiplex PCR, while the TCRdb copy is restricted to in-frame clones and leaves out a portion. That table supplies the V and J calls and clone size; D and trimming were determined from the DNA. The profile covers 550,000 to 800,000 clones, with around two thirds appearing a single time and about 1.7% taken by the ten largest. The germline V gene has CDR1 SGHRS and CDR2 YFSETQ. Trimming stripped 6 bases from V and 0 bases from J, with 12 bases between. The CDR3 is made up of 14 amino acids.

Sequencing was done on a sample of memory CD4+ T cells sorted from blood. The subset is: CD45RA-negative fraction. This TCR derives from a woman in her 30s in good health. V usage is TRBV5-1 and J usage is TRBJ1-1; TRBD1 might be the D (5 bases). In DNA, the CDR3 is TGCGCCAGCACCACTGGGACGATGAACACTGAAGCTTTCTTT. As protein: CASTTGTMNTEAFF.